This T cell receptor (beta chain) was captured by sequencing in a study of vaccination effects on CD4 cells after COVID-19. The CDR3 is 18 residues long. J lost 3 bases, V lost 1 base, and 11 bases had no gene match. Germline V gene sequence: CDR1 LGHDT, CDR2 YNNKEL (reference sequence). Data came from immunoSEQ multiplex PCR; TCRdb stores just in-frame clones and leaves some out. The sample holds 75,000 or so clones, roughly 80% seen once. Viral peptide pool expansion of antigen-specific CD4+ T cells preceded sequencing in the ViraFEST assay. Subsequent to a culture period of around eleven days, CD4+ T cells were isolated. The cohort was immunized with two doses of either the BNT162b2 or mRNA-1273 vaccine. Having tested negative for nucleocapsid antibodies, the vaccine recipients showed no prior SARS-CoV-2 infection. Every well housed two million PBMC, which grew in culture alongside 10 IU/ml IL-2 and roughly 10 ug/ml peptides. Replacing half the medium with IL-2 medium was done on days 3 and 7.

With regard to this clone: Its antigen is still unknown.

The sample here was CD4+ T cells from PBMCs cultured with HCoV-OC43 spike peptides, taken after COVID-19 vaccination. As to subset: HCoV-OC43 spike overlapping peptide pool stimulation. This clonotype was obtained from a human donor who received a COVID-19 vaccine. The J gene is TRBJ1-3, the V gene TRBV3-1 (or the pseudogene TRBV3-2); 8 bases fit TRBD1. CDR3 protein: CASSQATGGRGLGNTIYF. CDR3 DNA: TGTGCCAGCAGCCAAGCGACTGGGGGCAGGGGGCTTGGAAACACCATATATTTT.